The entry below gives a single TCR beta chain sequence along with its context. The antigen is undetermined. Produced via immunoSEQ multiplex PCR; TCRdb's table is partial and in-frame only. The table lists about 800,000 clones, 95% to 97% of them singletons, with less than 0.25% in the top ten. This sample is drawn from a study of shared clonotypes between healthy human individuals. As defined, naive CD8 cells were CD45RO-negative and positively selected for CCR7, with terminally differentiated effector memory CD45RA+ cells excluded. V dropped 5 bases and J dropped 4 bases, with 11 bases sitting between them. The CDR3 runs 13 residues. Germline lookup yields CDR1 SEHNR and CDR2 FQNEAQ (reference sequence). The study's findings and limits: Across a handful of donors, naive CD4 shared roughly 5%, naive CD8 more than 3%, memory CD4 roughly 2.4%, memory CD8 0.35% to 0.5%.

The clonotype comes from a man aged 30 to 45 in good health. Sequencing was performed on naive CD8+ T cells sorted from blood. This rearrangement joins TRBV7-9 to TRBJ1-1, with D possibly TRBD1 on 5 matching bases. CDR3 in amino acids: CASSPGAVTEAFF. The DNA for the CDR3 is TGTGCCAGCAGCCCTGGGGCAGTCACTGAAGCTTTCTTT.